One and the same sample provided the 20 T cell receptor beta chains below, sequenced in a study of blood T cell repertoires in COVID-19. The protocol was immunoSEQ multiplex PCR, while the TCRdb copy is restricted to in-frame clones and leaves out a portion. The table records 300,000 to 400,000 clones, around nine tenths of them present only once. The sample was peripheral blood. The receptor source for this set is a human donor in a cohort sampled during active COVID-19.

The chain is built from TRBV13 and TRBJ1-4; D possibly corresponds to TRBD1 (5 bases). V was pared by 7 bases and J by 7 bases, with 16 bases between. The CDR3 covers 14 residues. Germline loops: CDR1 PRHDT, CDR2 FYEKMQ (reference sequence). Here the CDR3 DNA reads TGTGCCAGCACCTGGAAGGGGATTTTTGAAAAACTGTTTTTT. Translation gives CASTWKGIFEKLFF.

The V and J genes are TRBV6-5 and TRBJ1-3; D gene ambiguous. The ends were cut back, 7 bases at V and 0 bases at J, with 13 bases in the middle. This CDR3 comprises 15 residues. Germline CDR1 is MNHEY and CDR2 is SVGAGI. As DNA, the CDR3 is TGTGCCAGCAACTACGGCAGCCTCTCTGGAAACACCATATATTTT. Its translation: CASNYGSLSGNTIYF.

The sample holds one count of this clone. The CDR3 loop is CASSLGTRRFTQYF. In DNA form, the CDR3 reads TGTGCCAGCAGCCTCGGGACTAGACGATTTACGCAGTATTTT. The chain combines TRBV7-2 with TRBJ2-3; 8 positions agree with TRBD2. Germline trimming cut 5 bases from V and 8 bases from J; bases unmatched to any gene: 9. Germline V CDR1 and CDR2: SGHTA, FQGNSA. CDR3 length: 14 residues.

In its sample, this clone was seen once. This sequence joins TRBV4-2 and TRBJ1-2, with 7 bases matching TRBD1. After removal of 1 base from V and 7 bases from J, the junction contained 15 bases not matched to a gene. The CDR3 covers 17 residues. CDR1 is LGHNA, CDR2 YNFKEQ, per germline. The CDR3 reads CASSQGSEDKGAGGYTF. CDR3 DNA sequence: TGTGCCAGCAGCCAAGGCTCCGAAGACAAGGGGGCAGGTGGCTACACCTTC.

The chain joins TRBV2 to TRBJ2-1; TRBD2 matches at 10 bases. The ends lost 3 bases at V and 5 bases at J; junction bases unmatched: 7. This CDR3 comprises 16 residues. Germline loops: CDR1 SNHLY, CDR2 FYNNEI. CDR3 in amino acids: CASSDIRTSGNNEQFF. The CDR3 DNA is TGTGCCAGCAGTGACATCCGGACTAGCGGTAACAATGAGCAGTTCTTC. The entire variable domain, with the rest obtained from reference TRBV2 and TRBJ2-1, is as follows: EPEVTQTPSHQVTQMGQEVILRCVPISNHLYFYWYRQILGQKVEFLVSFYNNEISEKSEIFDDQFSVERPDGSNFTLKIRSTKLEDSAMYFCASSDIRTSGNNEQFFGPGTRLTVL.

The chain combines TRBV5-5 with TRBJ1-2; 8 nucleotides match TRBD1. From germline, CDR1 is SGHKS and CDR2 YYEKEE (reference sequence). The CDR3 contains 15 residues. The J segment lost 4 bases and the V segment lost 4 bases, leaving 9 bases of the junction unmatched. The CDR3 sequence: CASSRPGTGSYGYTF. The CDR3 coding sequence is TGTGCCAGCAGCCGTCCCGGGACAGGTTCCTATGGCTACACCTTC.

V and J are TRBV28 and TRBJ2-5; D unclear. This CDR3 region has 14 residues. The V and J ends lost 6 bases and 1 base respectively, with 12 bases between them. Germline V gives CDR1 MDHEN, CDR2 SYDVKM. This CDR3 reads CASRPIQSQETQYF. Here the CDR3 DNA reads TGTGCCAGCAGACCCATACAGAGCCAAGAGACCCAGTACTTC. Based on the CDR3 plus reference TRBV28 and TRBJ2-5, the full variable domain is DVKVTQSSRYLVKRTGEKVFLECVQDMDHENMFWYRQDPGLGLRLIYFSYDVKMKEKGDIPEGYSVSREKKERFSLILESASTNQTSMYLCASRPIQSQETQYFGPGTRLLVL.

This clone was observed a few times. The gene calls are TRBV7-9 and TRBJ1-5, with D possibly being TRBD1 (6 bases). This CDR3 has 15 amino acids. The germline gives CDR1 SEHNR, CDR2 FQNEAQ (reference sequence). Trimming left V 5 bases short and J 6 bases short, with 17 bases between. CDR3 in amino acids: CASSAGGQLGQPQHF. In DNA form, the CDR3 reads TGTGCCAGCAGCGCCGGAGGACAGTTGGGTCAGCCCCAGCATTTT.

Concerning this clone itself: In the same sample, other DNA sequences code for this CDR3. The V call is TRBV5-1, the J call TRBJ1-1; D may be TRBD1 (6 bases). The germline V and J ends were trimmed by 0 bases and 1 base, with 10 bases remaining between them. Per germline, CDR1 SGHRS and CDR2 YFSETQ. This CDR3 spans 15 amino acids. CDR3 DNA: TGCGCCAGCAGCTTGGCCCCAGGGGAGAACACTGAAGCTTTCTTT. Its protein product is CASSLAPGENTEAFF.

The gene calls are TRBV5-1 and TRBJ2-3, with unresolved D. The CDR3 extends over 15 amino acids. CDR1 is SGHRS, CDR2 YFSETQ, per germline. Trimming removed 0 bases from V and 2 bases from J, with 10 bases in between. The CDR3 protein is CASSLDPTNTDTQYF. As DNA, the CDR3 is TGCGCCAGCAGCTTGGATCCGACAAACACAGATACGCAGTATTTT.

This clone appeared once. V gene TRBV19 combines with J gene TRBJ1-1; possibly TRBD1 for D (6 bases). This CDR3 has 15 amino acids. Trimming shortened V by 4 bases and J by 0 bases, and 12 bases separated the two germline ends. CDR1 is LNHDA, CDR2 SQIVND, per germline (reference sequence). CDR3: CASSTLDRMNTEAFF. DNA for the CDR3: TGTGCCAGTAGTACCCTGGACAGAATGAACACTGAAGCTTTCTTT. The full variable domain, in which reference TRBV19 and TRBJ1-1 provide the parts outside the CDR3, is DGGITQSPKYLFRKEGQNVTLSCEQNLNHDAMYWYRQDPGQGLRLIYYSQIVNDFQKGDIAEGYSVSREKKESFPLTVTSAQKNPTAFYLCASSTLDRMNTEAFFGQGTRLTVV.

The V call is TRBV6-4, the J call TRBJ1-5, with D hard to call. The CDR3 has 19 amino acids. V was cut by 9 bases and J by 2 bases, with 29 bases left in between. Germline CDR1 reads MRHNA; CDR2 reads SNTAGT. The CDR3 loop reads CARERVSTVSTKGNQPQHF. CDR3 in DNA: TGTGCCAGAGAGCGGGTTTCCACAGTTTCTACAAAGGGCAATCAGCCCCAGCATTTT.

The CDR3 DNA follows: TGTGCCAGCTCCCCCCGGCCGGGAGGGCCAGATACGCAGTATTTT. Translating gives CASSPRPGGPDTQYF. This chain uses TRBV6-1 with TRBJ2-3, with 8 bases matching TRBD2. Per the germline V gene, CDR1 is MNHNS and CDR2 is SASEGT. V lost 8 bases, J lost 4 bases, and 11 bases stayed unmatched. There are 15 residues in the CDR3.

The chain couples TRBV20-1 to TRBJ2-1, with TRBD2 matching 10 bases. Per germline, CDR1 DFQATT and CDR2 SNEGSKA (reference sequence). The J segment lost 5 bases and the V segment lost 3 bases, leaving 10 bases of the junction unmatched. The CDR3 runs to 16 residues. The CDR3 loop is CSASVVAGGEDNEQFF. The CDR3 DNA sequence: TGCAGTGCTAGTGTCGTAGCGGGAGGCGAGGACAATGAGCAGTTCTTC.

The chain joins TRBV3-1 (or the pseudogene TRBV3-2) to TRBJ2-5, with 7 nucleotides matching TRBD1. V was pared by 0 bases and J by 5 bases, with 12 bases of the junction left unmatched. The CDR3 extends over 17 amino acids. Germline CDR1 is LGHDT and CDR2 is YNNKEL (reference sequence). For the CDR3, the DNA is TGTGCCAGCAGCCAAGAATGGGACAGTCCTAGGGACGAGACCCAGTACTTC. Its translation: CASSQEWDSPRDETQYF.

This chain connects TRBV7-9 to TRBJ1-5; 10 bases map to TRBD1. The CDR3 consists of 17 residues. The germline V gene has CDR1 SEHNR and CDR2 FQNEAQ (reference sequence). V shed 5 bases, J shed 3 bases, and the junction held 10 bases outside the gene matches. The CDR3 is CASSRWLGTGVNQPQHF. Here the CDR3 DNA reads TGTGCCAGCAGCCGCTGGCTCGGGACAGGGGTCAATCAGCCCCAGCATTTT.

The sample holds one count of this clone. The chain recombines TRBV2 with TRBJ1-4, with 8 bases aligning to TRBD1. V shed 7 bases and J 7 bases; nucleotides not matched to a gene: 8. The CDR3 consists of 14 residues. Germline V CDR1 and CDR2: SNHLY, FYNNEI. In DNA, the CDR3 is TGTGCCAGCAATATGGACAGGGTTGGTGAAAAACTGTTTTTT. It encodes CASNMDRVGEKLFF.

A remark on this clone: One end of the junction does not line up with germline, which may come from a read error. The CDR3 coding sequence is TGTGCCAGCAGCCTCGTTCAGGGACTAGCGGGAGCCACAATCTCCCACGAGCAGTACTTC. Amino acids: CASSLVQGLAGATISHEQYF. V is TRBV28 and J is TRBJ2-7; 14 positions match TRBD2. From germline, CDR1 is MDHEN and CDR2 SYDVKM. The CDR3 spans 20 residues.

V usage is TRBV6-5 and J usage is TRBJ2-5; perhaps TRBD1 as D (5 bases). This CDR3 region has 15 residues. Germline loops: CDR1 MNHEY, CDR2 SVGAGI. Trimming stripped 6 bases from V and 2 bases from J, with 16 bases between. Here the CDR3 reads CASRSQGFGQETQYF. The CDR3 DNA sequence: TGTGCCAGCAGATCGCAGGGATTTGGGCAAGAGACCCAGTACTTC.

V usage is TRBV20-1 and J usage is TRBJ1-3; 7 bases map to TRBD1. The CDR3 runs 11 residues. V shed 6 bases, J shed 5 bases, and the junction held 1 base outside the gene matches. Per germline, CDR1 DFQATT and CDR2 SNEGSKA (reference sequence). The CDR3: CSAGGRNTIYF. The CDR3 DNA follows: TGCAGTGCAGGGGGCAGAAACACCATATATTTT.